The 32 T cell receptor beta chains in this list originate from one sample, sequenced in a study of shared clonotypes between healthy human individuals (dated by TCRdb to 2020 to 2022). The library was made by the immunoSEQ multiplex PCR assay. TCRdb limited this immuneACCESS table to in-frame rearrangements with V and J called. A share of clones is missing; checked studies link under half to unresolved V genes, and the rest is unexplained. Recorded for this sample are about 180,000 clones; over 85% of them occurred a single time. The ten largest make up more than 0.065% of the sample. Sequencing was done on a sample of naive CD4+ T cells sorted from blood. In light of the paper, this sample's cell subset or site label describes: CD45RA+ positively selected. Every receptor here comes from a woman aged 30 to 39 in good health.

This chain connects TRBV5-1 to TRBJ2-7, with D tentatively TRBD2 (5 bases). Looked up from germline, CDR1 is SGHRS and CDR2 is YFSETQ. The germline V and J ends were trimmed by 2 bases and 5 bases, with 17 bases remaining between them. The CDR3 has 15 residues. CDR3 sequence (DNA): TGCGCCAGCAGCTTAACGACACCGGGGTATGACGAGCAGTACTTC. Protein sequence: CASSLTTPGYDEQYF.

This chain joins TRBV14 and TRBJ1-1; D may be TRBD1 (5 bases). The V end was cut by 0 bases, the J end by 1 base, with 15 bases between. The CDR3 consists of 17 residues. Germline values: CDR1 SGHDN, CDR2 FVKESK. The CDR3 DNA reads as TGTGCCAGCAGCCAAGATATGTGGGGGATCGGGAACACTGAAGCTTTCTTT. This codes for CASSQDMWGIGNTEAFF.

The CDR3 coding sequence is TGTGCCAGCTCCCCTATGGCGAACACCGGGGAGCTGTTTTTT. Its translation: CASSPMANTGELFF. J is TRBJ2-2 and V is TRBV27; D call uncertain. Germline CDR1 and CDR2: MNHEY and SMNVEV (reference sequence). V gave up 8 bases and J gave up 0 bases, with 10 bases separating them. The CDR3 loop spans 14 amino acids.

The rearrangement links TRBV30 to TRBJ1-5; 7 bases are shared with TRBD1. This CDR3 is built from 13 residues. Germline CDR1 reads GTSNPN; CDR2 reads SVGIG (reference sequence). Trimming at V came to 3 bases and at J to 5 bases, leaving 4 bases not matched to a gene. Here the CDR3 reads CAWSLQGDQPQHF. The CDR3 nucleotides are TGTGCCTGGAGCTTGCAGGGGGATCAGCCCCAGCATTTT.

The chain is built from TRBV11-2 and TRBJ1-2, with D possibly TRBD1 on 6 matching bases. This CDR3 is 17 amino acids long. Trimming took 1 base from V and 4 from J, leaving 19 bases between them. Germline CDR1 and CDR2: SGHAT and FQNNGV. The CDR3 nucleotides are TGTGCCAGCAGCTTAGGGTTCGGGGGGACATCGATCTATGGCTACACCTTC. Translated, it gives CASSLGFGGTSIYGYTF.

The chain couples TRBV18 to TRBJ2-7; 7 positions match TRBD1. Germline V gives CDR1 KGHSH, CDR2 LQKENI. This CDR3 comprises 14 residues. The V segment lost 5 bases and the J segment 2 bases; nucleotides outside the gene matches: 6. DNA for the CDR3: TGTGCCAGCTCAGTAGGGACAGACCCCTACGAGCAGTACTTC. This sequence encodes CASSVGTDPYEQYF.

DNA for the CDR3: TGTGCCAGTAGTGCCCTAAACAATGAGCAGTTCTTC. Encoded protein: CASSALNNEQFF. The chain uses TRBV19 and TRBJ2-1, with unresolved D. Germline assignment: CDR1 LNHDA and CDR2 SQIVND (reference sequence). V dropped 5 bases and J dropped 5 bases, with 7 bases sitting between them. This CDR3 contains 12 residues.

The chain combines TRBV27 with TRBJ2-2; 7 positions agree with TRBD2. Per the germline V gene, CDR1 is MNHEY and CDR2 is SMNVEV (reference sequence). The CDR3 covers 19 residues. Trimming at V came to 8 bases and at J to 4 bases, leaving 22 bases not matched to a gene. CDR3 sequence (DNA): TGTGCCAGCCGATTCCGGTCCGGGGGAGGGTTTGCGGGCACCGGGGAGCTGTTTTTT. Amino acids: CASRFRSGGGFAGTGELFF.

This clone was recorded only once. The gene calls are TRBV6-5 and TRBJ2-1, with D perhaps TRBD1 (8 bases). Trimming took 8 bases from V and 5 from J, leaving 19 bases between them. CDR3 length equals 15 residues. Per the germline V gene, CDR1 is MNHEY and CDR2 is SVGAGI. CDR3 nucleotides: TGTGCCAGCCGACCAAGGACAGGGAGGGACAATGAGCAGTTCTTC. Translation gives CASRPRTGRDNEQFF.

In DNA, the CDR3 is TGTGCCAGCAGCTTTCGGAACTCTGGAAACACCATATATTTT. It specifies CASSFRNSGNTIYF. The rearrangement uses TRBV5-4 and TRBJ1-3; D unresolved. Germline assignment: CDR1 SGHNT and CDR2 YYREEE (reference sequence). This CDR3 spans 14 amino acids. V was cut by 2 bases and J by 0 bases, with 6 bases left in between.

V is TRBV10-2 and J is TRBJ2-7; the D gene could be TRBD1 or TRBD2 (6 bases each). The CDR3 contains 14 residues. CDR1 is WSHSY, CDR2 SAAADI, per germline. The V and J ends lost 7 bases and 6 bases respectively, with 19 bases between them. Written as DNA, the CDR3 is TGCGCCAGCACCCCTGGGGGGCCCTCGGGCGAGCAGTACTTC. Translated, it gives CASTPGGPSGEQYF.

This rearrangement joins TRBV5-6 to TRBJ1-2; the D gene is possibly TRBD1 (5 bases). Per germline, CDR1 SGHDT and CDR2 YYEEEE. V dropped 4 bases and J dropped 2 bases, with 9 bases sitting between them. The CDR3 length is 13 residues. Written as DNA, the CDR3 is TGTGCCAGCAGCATAGACAGCAACTATGGCTACACCTTC. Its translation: CASSIDSNYGYTF.

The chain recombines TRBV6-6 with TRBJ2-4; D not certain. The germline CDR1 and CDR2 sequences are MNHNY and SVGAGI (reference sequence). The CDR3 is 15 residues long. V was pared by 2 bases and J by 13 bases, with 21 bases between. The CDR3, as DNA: TGTGCCAGCAGTTACGCGACGAACTCCCCTGGCCCGCAGTACTTC. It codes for CASSYATNSPGPQYF.

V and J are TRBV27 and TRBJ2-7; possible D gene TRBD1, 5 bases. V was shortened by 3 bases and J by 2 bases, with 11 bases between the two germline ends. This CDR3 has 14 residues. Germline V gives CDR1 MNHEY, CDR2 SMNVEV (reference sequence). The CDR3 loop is CASSLFVGAYEQYF. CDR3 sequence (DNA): TGTGCCAGCAGTTTGTTTGTAGGGGCCTACGAGCAGTACTTC.

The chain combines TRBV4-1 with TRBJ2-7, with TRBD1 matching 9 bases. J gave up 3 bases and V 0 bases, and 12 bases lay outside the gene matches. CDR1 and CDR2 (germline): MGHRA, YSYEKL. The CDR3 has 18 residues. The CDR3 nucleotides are TGCGCCAGCAGCCAAGAGTATCCTTTACAGGGGGCGCGCTACGAGCAGTACTTC. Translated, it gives CASSQEYPLQGARYEQYF.

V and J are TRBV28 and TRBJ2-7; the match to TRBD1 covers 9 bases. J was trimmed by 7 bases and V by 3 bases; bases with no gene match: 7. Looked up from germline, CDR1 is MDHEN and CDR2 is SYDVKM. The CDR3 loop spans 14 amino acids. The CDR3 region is CASSFGTGIHEQYF. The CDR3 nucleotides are TGTGCCAGCAGTTTCGGGACAGGGATTCATGAGCAGTACTTC.

The CDR3 spells CTSRAACAQSRANVLTF. The CDR3 DNA follows: TGCACCAGCAGAGCTGCTTGTGCACAAAGTCGGGCCAACGTCCTGACTTTC. The V call is TRBV1, the J call TRBJ2-6. TRBV1 is shown as a pseudogene. The CDR3 is 17 amino acids.

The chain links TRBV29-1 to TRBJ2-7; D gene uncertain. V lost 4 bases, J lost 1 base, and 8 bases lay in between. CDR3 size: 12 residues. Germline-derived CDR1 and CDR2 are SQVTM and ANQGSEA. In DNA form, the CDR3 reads TGCAGCGTTGTGAAAGGGTCCTACGAGCAGTACTTC. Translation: CSVVKGSYEQYF.

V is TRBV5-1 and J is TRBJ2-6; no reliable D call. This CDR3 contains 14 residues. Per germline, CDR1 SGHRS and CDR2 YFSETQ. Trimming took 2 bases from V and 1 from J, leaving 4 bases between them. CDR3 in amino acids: CASSLFSGANVLTF. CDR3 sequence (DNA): TGCGCCAGCAGCTTATTTTCTGGGGCCAACGTCCTGACTTTC.

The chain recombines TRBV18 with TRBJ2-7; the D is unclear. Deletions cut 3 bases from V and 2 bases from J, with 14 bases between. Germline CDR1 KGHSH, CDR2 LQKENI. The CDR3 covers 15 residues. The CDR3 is CASSPPNGLTYEQYF. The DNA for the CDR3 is TGTGCCAGCTCACCCCCTAACGGTTTGACCTACGAGCAGTACTTC.

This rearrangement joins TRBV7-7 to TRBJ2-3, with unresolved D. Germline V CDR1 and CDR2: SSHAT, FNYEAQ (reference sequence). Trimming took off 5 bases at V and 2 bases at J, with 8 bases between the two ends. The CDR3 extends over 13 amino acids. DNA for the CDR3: TGTGCCAGCAGCCCCTCCATCACAGATACGCAGTATTTT. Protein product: CASSPSITDTQYF.

CDR3 coding DNA: TGCGCCAGCAGCTCCAAAGAAAGGGGCACCATATATTTT. Protein sequence: CASSSKERGTIYF. The rearrangement uses TRBV5-1 and TRBJ1-3; D perhaps matches TRBD1 (5 bases). The V gene lost 3 bases and the J gene lost 9 bases, with 13 bases spanning the gap. The V gene's germline CDR1 is SGHRS and CDR2 YFSETQ. CDR3 length equals 13 residues.

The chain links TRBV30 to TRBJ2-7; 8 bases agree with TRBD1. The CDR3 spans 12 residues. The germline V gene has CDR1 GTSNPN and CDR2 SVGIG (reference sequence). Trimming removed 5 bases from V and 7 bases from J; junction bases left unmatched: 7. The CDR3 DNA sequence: TGTGCCTGGGTGGGGACAGGCGGTGAGCAGTACTTC. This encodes CAWVGTGGEQYF.

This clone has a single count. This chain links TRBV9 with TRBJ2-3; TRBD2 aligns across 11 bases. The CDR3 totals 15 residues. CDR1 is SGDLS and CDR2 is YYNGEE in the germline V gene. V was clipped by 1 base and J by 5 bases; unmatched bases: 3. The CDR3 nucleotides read TGTGCCAGCAGCGTAACTAGCGGGAGTCAAGATACGCAGTATTTT. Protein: CASSVTSGSQDTQYF. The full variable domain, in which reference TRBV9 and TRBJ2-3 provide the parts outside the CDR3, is DSGVTQTPKHLITATGQRVTLRCSPRSGDLSVYWYQQSLDQGLQFLIQYYNGEERAKGNILERFSAQQFPDLHSELNLSSLELGDSALYFCASSVTSGSQDTQYFGPGTRLTVL.

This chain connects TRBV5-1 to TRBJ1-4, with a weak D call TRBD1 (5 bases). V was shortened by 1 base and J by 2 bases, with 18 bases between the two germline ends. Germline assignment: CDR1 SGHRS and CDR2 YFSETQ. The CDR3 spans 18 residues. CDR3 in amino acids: CASSLYQGRDRTNEKLFF. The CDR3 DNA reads TGCGCCAGCAGCTTGTATCAGGGTAGGGACCGGACTAATGAAAAACTGTTTTTT.

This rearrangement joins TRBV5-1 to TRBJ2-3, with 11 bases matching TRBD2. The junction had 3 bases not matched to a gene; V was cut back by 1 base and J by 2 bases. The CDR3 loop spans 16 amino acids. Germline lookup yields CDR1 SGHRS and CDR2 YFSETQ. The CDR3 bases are TGCGCCAGCAGCTTGCCGACTAGCGGGACCACAGATACGCAGTATTTT. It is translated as CASSLPTSGTTDTQYF. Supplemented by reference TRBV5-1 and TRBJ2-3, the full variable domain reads KAGVTQTPRYLIKTRGQQVTLSCSPISGHRSVSWYQQTPGQGLQFLFEYFSETQRNKGNFPGRFSGRQFSNSRSEMNVSTLELGDSALYLCASSLPTSGTTDTQYFGPGTRLTVL.

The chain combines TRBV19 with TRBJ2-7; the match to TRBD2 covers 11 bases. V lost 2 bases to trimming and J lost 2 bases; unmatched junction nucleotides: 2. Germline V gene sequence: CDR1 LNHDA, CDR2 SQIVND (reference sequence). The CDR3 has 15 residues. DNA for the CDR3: TGTGCCAGTAGTATAACTAGCGGGAGTCCCTACGAGCAGTACTTC. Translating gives CASSITSGSPYEQYF.

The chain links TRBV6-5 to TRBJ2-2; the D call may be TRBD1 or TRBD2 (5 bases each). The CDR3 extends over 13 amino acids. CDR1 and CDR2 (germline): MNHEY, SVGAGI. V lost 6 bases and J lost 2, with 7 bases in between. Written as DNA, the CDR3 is TGTGCCAGCAGGAGGGGAAACACCGGGGAGCTGTTTTTT. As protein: CASRRGNTGELFF.

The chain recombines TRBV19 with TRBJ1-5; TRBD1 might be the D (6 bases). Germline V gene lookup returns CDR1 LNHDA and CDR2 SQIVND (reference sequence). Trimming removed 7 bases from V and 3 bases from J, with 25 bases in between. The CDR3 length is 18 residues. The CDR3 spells CASISVGDRTDLNQPQHF. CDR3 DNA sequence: TGTGCCAGTATCAGCGTAGGGGACCGGACAGACCTCAATCAGCCCCAGCATTTT.

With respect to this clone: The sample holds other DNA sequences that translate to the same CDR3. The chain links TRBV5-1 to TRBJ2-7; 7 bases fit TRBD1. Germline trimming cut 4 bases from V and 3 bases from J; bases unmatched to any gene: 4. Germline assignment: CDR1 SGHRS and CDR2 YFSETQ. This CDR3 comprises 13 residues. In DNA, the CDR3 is TGCGCCAGCAGCAGACAGGGAAGCTACGAGCAGTACTTC. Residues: CASSRQGSYEQYF.

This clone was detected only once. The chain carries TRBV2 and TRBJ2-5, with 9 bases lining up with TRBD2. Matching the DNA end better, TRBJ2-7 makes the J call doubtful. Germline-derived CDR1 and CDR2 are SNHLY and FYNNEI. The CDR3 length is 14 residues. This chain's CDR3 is CASRTGTSFHEQYF. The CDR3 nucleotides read TGTGCCAGCAGGACCGGGACTAGCTTCCACGAGCAGTACTTC.

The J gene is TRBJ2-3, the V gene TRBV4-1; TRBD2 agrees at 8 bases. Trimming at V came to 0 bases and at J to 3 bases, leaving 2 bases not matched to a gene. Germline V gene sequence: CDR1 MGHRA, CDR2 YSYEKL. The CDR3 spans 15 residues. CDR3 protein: CASSQEGGRTDTQYF. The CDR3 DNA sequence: TGCGCCAGCAGCCAAGAAGGCGGGAGGACAGATACGCAGTATTTT.